One sample yielded the 6 T cell receptor beta chains listed below, sequenced in a study of cytomegalovirus exposure and HLA in healthy donors. Researchers ran the PCR with 60 Vbeta and 13 Jbeta primers. Only in-frame clones appear in the TCRdb table, and some are missing; sequencing was by immunoSEQ multiplex PCR. The sample carries fewer than 200,000 clones, approximately 80% recorded once. Sequenced: PBMCs. The source is a male donor in good health and CMV-seropositive.

To note about this clone: An end of the junction differs from the germline gene, which may be a read error. The rearrangement links TRBV7-9 to TRBJ2-1; D perhaps matches TRBD2 (6 bases). The germline V gene encodes CDR1 SEHNR and CDR2 FQNEAQ (reference sequence). The CDR3 runs 14 residues. In nucleotides, the CDR3 is TGTGCCAGCAGCCTGTCTGGGGGGTTCAATGAGCGGTTCTTC. This sequence encodes CASSLSGGFNERFF.

This clone was recorded once. The chain links TRBV29-1 to TRBJ2-1; D is unclear. The germline V and J ends were trimmed by 5 bases and 4 bases, with 9 bases remaining between them. Germline lookup yields CDR1 SQVTM and CDR2 ANQGSEA. The CDR3 covers 12 residues. The CDR3 loop reads CSVRARYNEQFF. CDR3 in DNA: TGCAGCGTTCGCGCACGTTACAATGAGCAGTTCTTC.

The V gene is TRBV2, the J gene TRBJ2-3; perhaps TRBD2 as D (5 bases). V dropped 7 bases and J dropped 2 bases, with 13 bases sitting between them. Germline V gene sequence: CDR1 SNHLY, CDR2 FYNNEI. The CDR3 spans 14 residues. Here the CDR3 DNA reads TGTGCCAGCACTTTAGCGACCACCACAGATACGCAGTATTTT. It yields the protein CASTLATTTDTQYF.

Only one count was recorded for this clone. The rearrangement joins TRBV5-5 to TRBJ2-3; 9 bases line up with TRBD1. The CDR3 runs 17 residues. Trimming took 2 bases from V and 2 from J; bases not matched to a gene: 9. Germline CDR1 is SGHKS and CDR2 is YYEKEE (reference sequence). The CDR3 DNA is TGTGCCAGCAGCTTACCCGGGACAGGGAAACTCACAGATACGCAGTATTTT. Translation: CASSLPGTGKLTDTQYF.

This clone appeared a few times. V is TRBV14 and J is TRBJ2-7; 7 nucleotides match TRBD2. Germline loops: CDR1 SGHDN, CDR2 FVKESK. CDR3 length: 14 residues. V shed 0 bases, J shed 5 bases, and the junction held 4 bases outside the gene matches. The CDR3 DNA reads as TGTGCCAGCAGCCAAGATCTGAGCGGGAACGAGCAGTACTTC. Protein product: CASSQDLSGNEQYF.

The chain couples TRBV12-5 to TRBJ1-4, with a tentative D call TRBD1 (5 bases). This CDR3 contains 16 residues. V was cut by 6 bases and J by 7 bases, with 21 bases left in between. Germline V gene sequence: CDR1 LGHNT, CDR2 FRNRAP. In DNA form, the CDR3 reads TGTGCTAGTGGCCGCTCGGACGGGGGGTTTCGTGAAAAACTGTTTTTT. It encodes CASGRSDGGFREKLFF.